Listed below are T cell receptor beta chains from one sample, sequenced in a study of T-cell reconstitution after alpha-beta-depleted transplantation in children. TCRdb passed the PCR reads through MiXCR, listing each CDR3 protein once. The data hold some 840,000 distinct CDR3 sequences, with approximately 15% observed a single time. Sequenced here: PBMCs, mostly from graft donor cells, sampled 360 days after TCRalphabeta/CD19-depleted stem cell transplant. Every receptor here comes from a male patient aged 10 to 17 who had a stem cell transplant for acute lymphoblastic leukemia, so the T cells may come from the graft donor. The CDR3 runs from the conserved cysteine through the conserved F or W. The D gene is left open where the match is weak. Size tells how often a clone was seen (once, few, many) or the class of an expanded clone, and some rows leave it out.

v_call	j_call	d_call	clone_size	cdr3_nt	cdr3_aa
TRBV15	TRBJ2-6	TRBD2	few	TGTGCCACCAGCACTTTAGCGGGAGGAACCTCTGGGGCCAACGTCCTGACTTTC	CATSTLAGGTSGANVLTF
TRBV9	TRBJ2-5	-	few	TGTGCCAGCAGCGAACGCATGATCGATCAAGAGACCCAGTACTTC	CASSERMIDQETQYF
TRBV24-1	TRBJ2-1	-	-	TGTGCCACCAGTGACCCCCCTCAGGTCGGGAACTACAATGAGCAGTTCTTC	CATSDPPQVGNYNEQFF
TRBV29-1	TRBJ2-1	TRBD2	many	TGCAGCGTCAATAGCGGGAGCACATACAATGAGCAGTTCTTC	CSVNSGSTYNEQFF
TRBV12-3/TRBV12-4	TRBJ2-1	-	few	TGTGCCAGCAGTTTGGATCTAGCGTTAGACTACAATGAGCAGTTCTTC	CASSLDLALDYNEQFF
TRBV4-1	TRBJ2-1	-	many	TGCGCCAGCCAGGGCAGGGGAAACAATGAGCAGTTCTTC	CASQGRGNNEQFF
TRBV20-1	TRBJ2-7	-	few	TGCAGTGCGAGGGACTTAAGCTCCTACGAGCAGTACTTC	CSARDLSSYEQYF
TRBV29-1	TRBJ2-7	TRBD2	-	TGCAGCGTTGATGGCGGGAGTACCCACGAGCAGTACTTC	CSVDGGSTHEQYF
TRBV3-1	TRBJ2-1	TRBD1	-	TGTGCCAGCAGCCAAGTTCGGGACAGCCGAAAATACAATGAGCAGTTCTTC	CASSQVRDSRKYNEQFF
TRBV29-1	TRBJ1-2	TRBD1	many	TGCAGCGTGACCCCGGCAGGGGGGTCTTATGGCTACACCTTC	CSVTPAGGSYGYTF
TRBV25-1	TRBJ2-2	TRBD2	-	TGTGCCAGGCCCCCTCGCGGGAGGGACACCGGGGAGCTGTTTTTT	CARPPRGRDTGELFF
TRBV24-1	TRBJ1-2	-	few	TGTGCCACCAGTGATTCCCAGGGAAAGGACTATGGCTACACCTTC	CATSDSQGKDYGYTF
TRBV2	TRBJ2-1	-	many	TGTGCCAGCAGTGATAGGAGAAATGAGCAGTTCTTC	CASSDRRNEQFF
TRBV7-8	TRBJ2-1	-	few	TGTGCCAGCAGCTTACCCCCCGGGACCGACTCCTACAATGAGCAGTTCTTC	CASSLPPGTDSYNEQFF
TRBV9	TRBJ1-1	TRBD1	few	TGTACCAGCGGGACAGCCTACACTGAAGCTTTCTTT	CTSGTAYTEAFF
TRBV5-6	TRBJ1-5	-	few	TGTGCCAGCAGCCGTGGACAGAGCAATCAGCCCCAGCATTTT	CASSRGQSNQPQHF
TRBV5-1	TRBJ1-1	TRBD1	-	TGCGCCAGCAGCTCGACAGGGGGCGCGTTCAAAACTGAAGCTTTCTTT	CASSSTGGAFKTEAFF
TRBV29-1	TRBJ1-1	-	many	TGCAGCGTTTGGGTTCCCGGACGGTTGAACACTGAAGCTTTCTTT	CSVWVPGRLNTEAFF
TRBV7-7	TRBJ2-3	-	few	TGTGCCAGCAGCTTAGCGGCTGGCGGGACGGAGCCCCGGACAGATACGCAGTATTTT	CASSLAAGGTEPRTDTQYF
TRBV5-1	TRBJ2-3	TRBD2	few	TGCGCCAGCAGGTTCGGACTAGCGGGAGAGACTACGCAGTATTTT	CASRFGLAGETTQYF
TRBV29-1	TRBJ2-3	TRBD2	many	TGCAGCGTTGATAGAAGCGGGGCAACAGATACGCAGTATTTT	CSVDRSGATDTQYF
TRBV12-3/TRBV12-4	TRBJ1-3	TRBD1	many	TGTGCCAGCACCCCGCTCCGGGACAGGGGGAATGGAAACACCATATATTTT	CASTPLRDRGNGNTIYF
TRBV3-1	TRBJ1-5	TRBD1	-	TGTGCCAGCAGCCTATCCGGGACAGCGGGCAATCAGCCCCAGCATTTT	CASSLSGTAGNQPQHF
TRBV6-1	TRBJ2-7	TRBD2	-	TGTGCCAGCACTCCAAGGGAGGGACCCTACGAGCAGTACTTC	CASTPREGPYEQYF
TRBV7-9	TRBJ1-4	-	-	TGTGCCAGCAGGACGAATGAAAAACTGTTTTTT	CASRTNEKLFF
TRBV7-8	TRBJ2-2	TRBD2	-	TGTGCCAGCAGCCCGTCTAGCGGTCACACCGGGGAGCTGTTTTTT	CASSPSSGHTGELFF
TRBV9	TRBJ2-3	TRBD1	-	TGTGCCAGCAGCCTCCGGACAGGGAGTATTATGACAGATACGCAGTATTTT	CASSLRTGSIMTDTQYF
TRBV4-1	TRBJ2-7	-	-	TGCGCCAGCAGCCAAGCCCCGGGACTCCTATACGAGCAGTACTTC	CASSQAPGLLYEQYF
TRBV5-1	TRBJ2-5	-	-	TGCGCCAGCAGCAAGGACAAGCAAGAGACCCAGTACTTC	CASSKDKQETQYF
TRBV7-9	TRBJ2-1	TRBD2	many	TGTGCCAGCAGCTTAACTAGCGGAGACTACAATGAGCAGTTCTTC	CASSLTSGDYNEQFF
TRBV4-2	TRBJ2-5	TRBD2	few	TGTGCCAGCAGCCAAGATGCGGGGGGAGCTGGGGAGACCCAGTACTTC	CASSQDAGGAGETQYF
TRBV7-2	TRBJ2-5	TRBD2	few	TGTGCCAGCAGCACCCGACTAGCCCTTTCAGCGGAGACCCAGTACTTC	CASSTRLALSAETQYF
TRBV12-3/TRBV12-4	TRBJ2-7	TRBD2	-	TGTGCCAGCAGTTTAACTAGCGGGAGCTTGGGCGAGCAGTACTTC	CASSLTSGSLGEQYF
TRBV12-3/TRBV12-4	TRBJ1-2	TRBD1	-	TGTGCCTGCAGTTCCTCGTTTAGGACAGGGGAGTCACCCTTTTATGGCTACACCTTC	CACSSSFRTGESPFYGYTF
TRBV11-3	TRBJ2-3	TRBD2	-	TGTGCCAGCAGCTTAAGGCTCGGCGGGAGGACCACAGATACGCAGTATTTT	CASSLRLGGRTTDTQYF
TRBV29-1	TRBJ1-5	-	-	TGCAGCGTGGGCAGCCCCAATCAGCCCCAGCATTTT	CSVGSPNQPQHF
TRBV4-1	TRBJ2-7	TRBD2	-	TGCGCCAGCAGCCCACTCGGACTAGCGGGAGGCATGAAATACGAGCAGTACTTC	CASSPLGLAGGMKYEQYF
TRBV5-1	TRBJ1-5	-	-	TGCGCCAGCAGCTTGTTTTTGGGCAATCAGCCCCAGCATTTT	CASSLFLGNQPQHF
TRBV4-1	TRBJ2-1	TRBD1	few	TGCGCCAGCAGCCTCGGACAGGGGGCTTATAATGGTGATGAGCAGTTCTTC	CASSLGQGAYNGDEQFF
TRBV20-1	TRBJ1-3	-	-	TGCAGTGCACCCCTGGGGGGGCTACCGGACACCATATATTTT	CSAPLGGLPDTIYF